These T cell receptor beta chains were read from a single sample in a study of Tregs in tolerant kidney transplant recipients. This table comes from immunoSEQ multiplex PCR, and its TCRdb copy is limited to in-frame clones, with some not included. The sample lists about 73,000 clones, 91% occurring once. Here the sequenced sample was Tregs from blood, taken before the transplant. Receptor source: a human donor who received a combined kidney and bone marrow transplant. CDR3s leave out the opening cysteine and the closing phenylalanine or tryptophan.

CDR3aa: AWSHGTQDRYQF
j_gene: TRBJ2-1
v_gene: TRBV30

CDR3aa: ASSLEWGQPQH
j_gene: TRBJ1-5
v_gene: TRBV11-2

CDR3aa: ASSRDYGTGEQY
j_gene: TRBJ2-5
v_gene: TRBV27

CDR3aa: ASSPGRVVTEAF
j_gene: TRBJ1-1
v_gene: TRBV4-3

CDR3aa: ASSVSPALSSYEQY
j_gene: TRBJ2-7
v_gene: TRBV2

CDR3aa: ASSGTQNTEAF
j_gene: TRBJ1-1
v_gene: TRBV18

CDR3aa: ASSQATGTANTGELF
j_gene: TRBJ2-2
v_gene: TRBV4-2

CDR3aa: ASSLQGGELF
j_gene: TRBJ2-2
v_gene: TRBV5-1

CDR3aa: ASSLGGVEAF
j_gene: TRBJ1-1
v_gene: TRBV7-9

CDR3aa: ASSALDPGQGAGEQY
j_gene: TRBJ2-7
v_gene: TRBV28

CDR3aa: ASSTMRQGHYGYT
j_gene: TRBJ1-2
v_gene: TRBV7-9

CDR3aa: SARAGTSSY
j_gene: TRBJ2-7
v_gene: TRBV20-1

CDR3aa: ASLTGGGVGELF
j_gene: TRBJ2-2
v_gene: TRBV28

CDR3aa: ASSAGTSLNTGELF
j_gene: TRBJ2-2
v_gene: TRBV9

CDR3aa: AWSHRGPF
j_gene: TRBJ1-1
v_gene: TRBV30

CDR3aa: ASSLDFSGVLKAF
j_gene: TRBJ1-1
v_gene: TRBV7-2

CDR3aa: ASGSYRDGEAF
j_gene: TRBJ1-1
v_gene: TRBV12-5